The clone carrying this T cell receptor beta chain was counted a few times. The source of the sample is a study of blood T cell repertoires in COVID-19. The data were produced by immunoSEQ multiplex PCR, yet TCRdb's version contains in-frame clones alone and is incomplete. The sample has 360,000 or so clones, 90% seen once. The length of the CDR3 is 16 residues. V lost 6 bases and J 0 bases, leaving 14 bases between the germline ends. Germline assignment: CDR1 SGHVS and CDR2 FNYEAQ. Sequencing used peripheral blood. The rearrangement joins TRBV7-6 to TRBJ1-4, with D hard to call. This receptor was obtained from a man in his late teens or twenties with active or convalescent COVID-19. The CDR3 spells CASSGGQRTTNEKLFF. CDR3 nucleotides: TGTGCCAGCAGTGGAGGCCAGAGAACAACTAATGAAAAACTGTTTTTT. The full variable domain, with the rest looked up from reference TRBV7-6 and TRBJ1-4, is GAGVSQSPRYKVTKRGQDVALRCDPISGHVSLYWYRQALGQGPEFLTYFNYEAQQDKSGLPNDRFSAERPEGSISTLTIQRTEQRDSAMYRCASSGGQRTTNEKLFFGSGTQLSVL.